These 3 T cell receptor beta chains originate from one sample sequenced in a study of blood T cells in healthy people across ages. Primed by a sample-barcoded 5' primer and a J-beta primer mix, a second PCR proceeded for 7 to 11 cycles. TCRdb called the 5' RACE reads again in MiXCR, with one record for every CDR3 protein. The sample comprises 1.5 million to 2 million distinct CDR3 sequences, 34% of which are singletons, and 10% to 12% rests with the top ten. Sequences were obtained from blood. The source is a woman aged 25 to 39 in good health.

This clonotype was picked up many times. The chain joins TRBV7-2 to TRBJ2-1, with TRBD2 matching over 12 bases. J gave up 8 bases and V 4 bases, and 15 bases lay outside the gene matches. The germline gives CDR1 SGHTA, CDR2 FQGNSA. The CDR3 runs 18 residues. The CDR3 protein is CASSYGASGRDGRYEQFF. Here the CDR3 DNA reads TGTGCCAGCAGCTACGGGGCTAGCGGGAGGGATGGTAGGTATGAGCAGTTCTTC.

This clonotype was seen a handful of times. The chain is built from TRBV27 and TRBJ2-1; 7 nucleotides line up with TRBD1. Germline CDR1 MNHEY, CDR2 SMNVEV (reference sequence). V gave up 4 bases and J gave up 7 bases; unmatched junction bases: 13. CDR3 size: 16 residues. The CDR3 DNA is TGTGCCAGCAGTTCCAGAGATCAGCAGGGGGTGAATGAGCAGTTCTTC. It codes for CASSSRDQQGVNEQFF.

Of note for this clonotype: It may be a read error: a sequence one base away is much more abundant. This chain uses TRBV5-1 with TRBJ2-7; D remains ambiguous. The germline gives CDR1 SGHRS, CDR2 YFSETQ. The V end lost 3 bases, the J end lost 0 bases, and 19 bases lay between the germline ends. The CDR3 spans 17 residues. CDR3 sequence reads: CASSSLYSPDRSYEQYF. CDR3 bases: TGCGCCAGCAGCTCGTTATATTCTCCGGACCGCTCCTACGAGCAGTACTTC.